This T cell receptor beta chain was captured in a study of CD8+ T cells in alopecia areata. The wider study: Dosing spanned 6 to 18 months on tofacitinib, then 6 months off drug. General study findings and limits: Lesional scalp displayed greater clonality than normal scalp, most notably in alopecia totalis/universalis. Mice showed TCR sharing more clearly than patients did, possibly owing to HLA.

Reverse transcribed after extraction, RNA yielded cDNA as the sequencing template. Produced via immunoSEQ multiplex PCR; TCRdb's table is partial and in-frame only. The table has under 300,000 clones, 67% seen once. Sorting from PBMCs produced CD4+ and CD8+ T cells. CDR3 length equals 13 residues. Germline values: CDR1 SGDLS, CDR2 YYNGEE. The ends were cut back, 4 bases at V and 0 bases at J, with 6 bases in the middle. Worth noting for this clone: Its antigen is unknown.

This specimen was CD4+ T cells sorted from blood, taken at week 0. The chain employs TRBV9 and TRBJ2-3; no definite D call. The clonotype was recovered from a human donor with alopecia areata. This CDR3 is CASSPYSTDTQYF. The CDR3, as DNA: TGTGCCAGCAGCCCCTATAGCACAGATACGCAGTATTTT.